Below are 20 T cell receptor beta chains sequenced from a single sample in a study of PD-1 blockade in classical Hodgkin lymphoma. Produced via immunoSEQ multiplex PCR; TCRdb's table is partial and in-frame only. This sample yields roughly 94,000 clones, of which roughly 91% are seen a single time; less than 2% belongs to the top ten. Time point defined: cycle 4 day 1 (C4D1), after 6 weeks of nivolumab. Each patient experienced a relapse that followed autologous stem cell transplantation, and brentuximab vedotin exposure varied. The material sequenced was peripheral blood mononuclear cells (PBMCs), taken before the fourth cycle of nivolumab. These receptors originate from a human donor with classical Hodgkin lymphoma.

The chain has TRBV7-9 and TRBJ2-7; 8 bases fit TRBD1. Trimming took 4 bases from V and 1 from J; bases not matched to a gene: 9. CDR3 length: 16 residues. Germline V gene data show CDR1 as SEHNR and CDR2 as FQNEAQ (reference sequence). CDR3: CASSSLGGQVSYEQYF. DNA of the CDR3: TGTGCCAGCAGCTCACTGGGGGGACAGGTTTCCTACGAGCAGTACTTC.

This chain connects TRBV11-2 to TRBJ1-1; D may be TRBD1 (5 bases). With 4 bases removed from V and 1 base from J, the gap between germline ends came to 13 bases. This CDR3 has 15 amino acids. CDR1 SGHAT and CDR2 FQNNGV come from the germline V gene. CDR3 in DNA: TGTGCCAGCAGCTACGGGGACCGAAAGAACACTGAAGCTTTCTTT. Protein sequence: CASSYGDRKNTEAFF.

This sequence joins TRBV29-1 and TRBJ2-4; TRBD2 agrees at 10 bases. The germline V gene has CDR1 SQVTM and CDR2 ANQGSEA. There are 15 residues in the CDR3. The trim removed 4 bases at V and 3 bases at J, leaving 6 bases unmatched. The CDR3 DNA reads as TGCAGCGTTGCTAGCGGGAGTACGGGCAAAAACATTCAGTACTTC. Translation: CSVASGSTGKNIQYF. Looking up the rest from reference TRBV29-1 and TRBJ2-4 gives the full variable domain: SAVISQKPSRDICQRGTSLTIQCQVDSQVTMMFWYRQQPGQSLTLIATANQGSEATYESGFVIDKFPISRPNLTFSTLTVSNMSPEDSSIYLCSVASGSTGKNIQYFGAGTRLSVL.

This rearrangement joins TRBV29-1 to TRBJ2-7, with D perhaps matching TRBD1 (5 bases). The CDR3 covers 15 residues. V lost 4 bases to trimming and J lost 0 bases, with 16 bases between them. Germline V lookup: CDR1 SQVTM, CDR2 ANQGSEA. CDR3 sequence: CSVGSSAGISYEQYF. The CDR3 DNA follows: TGCAGCGTTGGTTCTTCGGCAGGGATCTCCTACGAGCAGTACTTC.

The chain recombines TRBV7-9 with TRBJ2-6; D perhaps matches TRBD1 (5 bases). Trimming removed 1 base at V and 2 bases at J, with 15 bases between. In germline, CDR1 is SEHNR, CDR2 FQNEAQ (reference sequence). The CDR3 has 18 amino acids. The CDR3 here is CASSLDGSARAGANVLTF. The CDR3 coding sequence is TGTGCCAGCAGCTTAGACGGATCTGCCAGGGCTGGGGCCAACGTCCTGACTTTC.

This chain links TRBV5-1 with TRBJ2-7, with TRBD1 identical over 7 bases. V shed 0 bases and J 9 bases; nucleotides not matched to a gene: 9. CDR3 length: 14 amino acids. Germline V gene sequence: CDR1 SGHRS, CDR2 YFSETQ. The CDR3 region has the DNA TGCGCCAGCAGCTTGGGTAGACAGGGTTCACGGCAGTACTTC. This translates into CASSLGRQGSRQYF. Full variable domain (rest looked up from reference TRBV5-1 and TRBJ2-7): KAGVTQTPRYLIKTRGQQVTLSCSPISGHRSVSWYQQTPGQGLQFLFEYFSETQRNKGNFPGRFSGRQFSNSRSEMNVSTLELGDSALYLCASSLGRQGSRQYFGPGTRLTVT.

The chain has TRBV10-3 and TRBJ2-7; a weak D match, TRBD1 (6 bases). Germline CDR1 ENHRY, CDR2 SYGVKD. Trimming shortened V by 3 bases and J by 4 bases, and 10 bases separated the two germline ends. CDR3 length: 13 residues. CDR3 protein: CAISEKGEYEQYF. CDR3 in DNA: TGTGCCATCAGTGAAAAGGGGGAGTACGAGCAGTACTTC.

V gene TRBV2 combines with J gene TRBJ1-2; 8 positions match TRBD1. Germline trimming cut 6 bases from V and 2 bases from J; bases unmatched to any gene: 8. CDR1 and CDR2 (germline): SNHLY, FYNNEI. The CDR3 runs 15 residues. CDR3 DNA sequence: TGTGCCAGCAGATTAGCCGGGACAGGCAACTATGGCTACACCTTC. This codes for CASRLAGTGNYGYTF.

The rearrangement joins TRBV18 to TRBJ2-7; the D gene is possibly TRBD2 (6 bases). Trimming took 4 bases from V and 4 from J, leaving 11 bases between them. This CDR3 has 13 amino acids. Germline CDR1 KGHSH, CDR2 LQKENI. CDR3 coding DNA: TGTGCCAGCTCACGGGGACTGACTTACGAGCAGTACTTC. It encodes CASSRGLTYEQYF.

The chain is built from TRBV6-1 and TRBJ2-5; TRBD2 matches 8 bases. After removal of 6 bases from V and 4 bases from J, the junction contained 7 bases not matched to a gene. The CDR3 consists of 14 residues. CDR1 MNHNS and CDR2 SASEGT come from the germline V gene. CDR3 loop: CASSARGGAETQYF. CDR3 sequence (DNA): TGTGCCAGCAGCGCCCGGGGGGGGGCAGAGACCCAGTACTTC.

The chain is built from TRBV6-1 and TRBJ1-6; D is undetermined. Trimming cost V 7 bases and J 9 bases, with 16 bases left between them. The CDR3 spans 14 residues. Germline CDR1 is MNHNS and CDR2 is SASEGT. CDR3 protein: CASITPGFTSPLHF. The CDR3 nucleotides read TGTGCCAGCATCACCCCCGGGTTCACTTCACCCCTCCACTTT.

This chain links TRBV18 with TRBJ2-3, with TRBD2 matching 8 bases. Germline V lookup: CDR1 KGHSH, CDR2 LQKENI. The CDR3 sequence is 15 residues long. Trimming took 5 bases from V and 1 from J; bases not matched to a gene: 5. CDR3 residues: CASSGAGAGTDTQYF. CDR3 bases: TGTGCCAGCTCAGGAGCGGGAGCCGGCACAGATACGCAGTATTTT.

J is TRBJ2-7 and V is TRBV2; D not certain. In germline, CDR1 is SNHLY, CDR2 FYNNEI. The CDR3 runs 12 residues. The ends were cut back, 7 bases at V and 3 bases at J, with 10 bases in the middle. The CDR3 DNA reads TGTGCCAGCATATACGTCGGCTACGAGCAGTACTTC. Encoded protein: CASIYVGYEQYF.

V gene TRBV11-2 combines with J gene TRBJ2-1; TRBD2 is a possible D gene (6 bases). With 4 bases removed from V and 4 bases from J, the gap between germline ends came to 17 bases. CDR1 and CDR2 from the germline V gene are SGHAT and FQNNGV. This CDR3 is built from 16 residues. The chain's CDR3 is CASSSLGAGLYNEQFF. For the CDR3, the DNA is TGTGCCAGCAGCTCCCTAGGGGCGGGACTTTACAATGAGCAGTTCTTC.

The chain couples TRBV27 to TRBJ2-3; 8 positions match TRBD2. Germline CDR1 is MNHEY and CDR2 is SMNVEV (reference sequence). CDR3 length: 16 amino acids. V was pared by 4 bases and J by 2 bases, with 8 bases of the junction left unmatched. The CDR3 coding sequence is TGTGCCAGCAGTTCGCTCGGGAGGGGAAACACAGATACGCAGTATTTT. It is translated as CASSSLGRGNTDTQYF.

This clone came up a few times. The chain couples TRBV4-1 to TRBJ2-7, with TRBD1 identical over 7 bases. Trimming removed 1 base from V and 5 bases from J; junction bases left unmatched: 11. CDR1 and CDR2 from the germline V gene are MGHRA and YSYEKL. The CDR3 has 16 residues. The CDR3 nucleotides read TGCGCCAGCAGCCAAGCCAATCGGGACAGTTTCCACGAGCAGTACTTC. Translating it yields CASSQANRDSFHEQYF.

The chain links TRBV9 to TRBJ2-2, with a possible D match to TRBD2 (6 bases). V gave up 0 bases and J gave up 4 bases, with 22 bases separating them. Germline-derived CDR1 and CDR2 are SGDLS and YYNGEE. This CDR3 region has 19 residues. The CDR3 DNA reads as TGTGCCAGCAGCGTAGAGGATTATTTAGCGGTTATTGTCACCGGGGAGCTGTTTTTT. Translated: CASSVEDYLAVIVTGELFF.

The chain joins TRBV12-1 to TRBJ1-5; the listed D gene, TRBD1, was not tested against the DNA. TRBV12-1 is classified as a pseudogene. The CDR3 spans 19 residues. CDR3 residues: CASSWGQGEHDGRNQPQHF. The CDR3 nucleotides read TGTGCCAGCAGCTGGGGACAGGGGGAGCACGATGGGCGCAATCAGCCCCAGCATTTT.

In the case of this clone: At the DNA level, this CDR3 is encoded by other sequences in the same sample as well. The chain recombines TRBV18 with TRBJ2-5; D ambiguous. This CDR3 has 11 amino acids. Trimming shortened V by 3 bases and J by 5 bases, and 4 bases separated the two germline ends. Per germline, CDR1 KGHSH and CDR2 LQKENI. CDR3: CASSPRETQYF. The CDR3 nucleotides are TGTGCCAGCTCACCGAGGGAGACCCAGTACTTC.

The chain carries TRBV19 and TRBJ2-3; D may be TRBD2 (6 bases). From germline, CDR1 is LNHDA and CDR2 SQIVND (reference sequence). The CDR3 is 13 amino acids. V was pared by 4 bases and J by 3 bases, with 8 bases between. CDR3 amino acids: CASSTGRTDTQYF. The DNA of the CDR3 is TGTGCCAGTAGTACAGGGAGGACAGATACGCAGTATTTT.